This T cell receptor (beta chain) comes out of a study of blood T cell repertoires in COVID-19. The CDR3 consists of 15 residues. The germline V gene encodes CDR1 ENHRY and CDR2 SYGVKD. V lost 7 bases, J lost 0 bases, and 4 bases stayed unmatched. How the authors handled the data: Reference gene primer amplification gave nucleated cell count estimates. Profiling relied on immunoSEQ multiplex PCR, and the TCRdb table lists in-frame clones only, not all of them. V and J calls and clone size come straight from that table; D and trimming were deduced from the DNA. The sample lists 15,000 or so clones; 80% to 95% were seen once.

The genes are TRBV10-3 and TRBJ2-2; TRBD1 aligns across 8 bases. The receptor comes from a human donor with active COVID-19. The donor label of this sample is uncertain. What was sequenced was peripheral blood. For the CDR3, the DNA is TGTGCCATCACCGGGGACAGGACGAACACCGGGGAGCTGTTTTTT. Protein product: CAITGDRTNTGELFF.